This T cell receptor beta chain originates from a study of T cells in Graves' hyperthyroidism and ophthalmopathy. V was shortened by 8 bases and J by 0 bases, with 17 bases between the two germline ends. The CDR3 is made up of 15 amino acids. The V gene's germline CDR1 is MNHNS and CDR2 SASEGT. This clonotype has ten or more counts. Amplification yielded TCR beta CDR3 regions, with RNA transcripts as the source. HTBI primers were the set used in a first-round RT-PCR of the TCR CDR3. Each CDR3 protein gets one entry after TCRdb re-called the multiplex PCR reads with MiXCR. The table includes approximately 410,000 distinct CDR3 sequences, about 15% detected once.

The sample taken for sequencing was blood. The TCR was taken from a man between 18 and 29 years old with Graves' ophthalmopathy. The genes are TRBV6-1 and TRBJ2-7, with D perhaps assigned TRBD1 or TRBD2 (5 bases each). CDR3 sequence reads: CASRRGAESSYEQYF. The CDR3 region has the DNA TGTGCCAGCCGCCGAGGGGCAGAGAGCTCCTACGAGCAGTACTTC.